The rows below give T cell receptor beta chains drawn from one sample of a study of blood T cell repertoires in COVID-19. Clones were read by immunoSEQ multiplex PCR, and TCRdb kept only the in-frame ones, dropping some. The sample consists of roughly 300,000 clones, approximately 90% of them appearing once. The sequencing sample was made of peripheral blood. Every receptor here comes from a woman under 40 with COVID-19, enrolled during active disease. Each CDR3 is given with its conserved first and last residue. The D gene is left open where the match is weak. Only some rows state a clone size, as once, few, many or a class for expanded clones.

>NA|once|TRBV5-5|TRBJ1-2
CASSSPTVNYGYTF
TGTGCCAGCAGCTCGCCGACAGTAAACTATGGCTACACCTTC
>TRBD2|once|TRBV6-5|TRBJ2-7
CASTEGLAGYEQYF
TGTGCCAGCACCGAGGGACTAGCGGGCTACGAGCAGTACTTC
>TRBD2|NA|TRBV27|TRBJ2-1
CASSLQITSGSANEQFF
TGTGCCAGCAGTTTACAGATAACTAGCGGGAGTGCGAATGAGCAGTTCTTC
>NA|NA|TRBV5-1|TRBJ1-1
CASSRLRTANTEAFF
TGCGCCAGCAGCCGGCTACGGACAGCGAACACTGAAGCTTTCTTT
>NA|NA|TRBV5-5|TRBJ1-1
CASSLDRPNTEAFF
TGTGCCAGCAGCTTGGACAGGCCTAACACTGAAGCTTTCTTT
>NA|NA|TRBV27|TRBJ1-5
CASSEGLYSNQPQHF
TGTGCCAGCAGCGAGGGTCTCTATAGCAATCAGCCCCAGCATTTT
>NA|NA|TRBV19|TRBJ1-5
CASSGGGYQPQHF
TGTGCCAGTAGTGGCGGGGGGTATCAGCCCCAGCATTTT
>TRBD2|many|TRBV24-1|TRBJ2-3
CATSTLAGGEDTQYF
TGTGCCACCAGCACCCTAGCGGGAGGGGAGGATACGCAGTATTTT
>TRBD1|NA|TRBV29-1|TRBJ1-2
CSVGITGAHYGYTF
TGCAGCGTTGGAATAACAGGGGCTCACTATGGCTACACCTTC
>NA|many|TRBV5-8|TRBJ1-4
CASSLYVAGSGEKLFF
TGTGCCAGCAGCTTGTACGTGGCGGGTTCGGGTGAAAAACTGTTTTTT
>NA|once|TRBV5-6|TRBJ1-1
CASTVTGRNTEAFF
TGTGCCAGCACCGTTACCGGTAGGAACACTGAAGCTTTCTTT
>NA|NA|TRBV4-1|TRBJ1-2
CASSQVDGTRGYGYTF
TGCGCCAGCAGCCAAGTGGACGGCACAAGGGGCTATGGCTACACCTTC
>NA|NA|TRBV24-1|TRBJ2-7
CATSDPQAGTHYEQYF
TGTGCCACCAGTGATCCACAAGCCGGGACACACTACGAGCAGTACTTC
>NA|few|TRBV7-8|TRBJ1-1
CASSLGPGKNTEAFF
TGTGCCAGCAGCTTAGGACCAGGAAAGAACACTGAAGCTTTCTTT
>TRBD1|NA|TRBV6-1|TRBJ1-4
CASSDRIGTGDEKLFF
TGTGCCAGCAGTGATAGAATCGGGACAGGGGATGAAAAACTGTTTTTT
>NA|NA|TRBV2|TRBJ2-1
CASSESRGTYNEQFF
TGTGCCAGCAGTGAGTCCAGGGGAACCTACAATGAGCAGTTCTTC
>NA|NA|TRBV5-6|TRBJ2-3
CASSLGLGTDTQYF
TGTGCCAGCAGCCTGGGACTGGGCACAGATACGCAGTATTTT
>TRBD2|NA|TRBV5-1|TRBJ2-7
CASSLEISGSEQYF
TGCGCCAGCAGCTTGGAGATTAGCGGGAGCGAGCAGTACTTC
>NA|once|TRBV30|TRBJ1-1
CAWSRGLEAFF
TGTGCCTGGAGCAGAGGGCTTGAAGCTTTCTTT
>NA|once|TRBV6-6|TRBJ2-7
CASSYEASYEQYF
TGTGCCAGCAGTTATGAGGCGTCCTACGAGCAGTACTTC
>TRBD1|NA|TRBV30|TRBJ1-1
CAWSAAGGGETEAFF
TGTGCCTGGAGTGCCGCAGGGGGCGGTGAGACTGAAGCTTTCTTT
>NA|NA|TRBV7-3|TRBJ2-1
CASSFGLNNEQFF
TGTGCCAGCAGCTTTGGACTGAACAATGAGCAGTTCTTC
>NA|NA|TRBV12-5|TRBJ1-1
CASGFRGGDTEAFF
TGTGCTAGTGGTTTTCGAGGGGGGGACACTGAAGCTTTCTTT
>NA|NA|TRBV2|TRBJ2-2
CASSELNKSTGELFF
TGTGCCAGCAGTGAACTCAACAAAAGCACCGGGGAGCTGTTTTTT
>TRBD1|NA|TRBV29-1|TRBJ2-7
CSVEDRTTGVNEQYF
TGCAGCGTTGAAGATCGAACAACAGGGGTTAACGAGCAGTACTTC
>TRBD2|once|TRBV10-3|TRBJ2-1
CAISKISGSSYNEQFF
TGTGCCATCAGTAAAATTAGCGGGAGCTCCTACAATGAGCAGTTCTTC
>TRBD2|NA|TRBV6-1|TRBJ2-5
CASSEVWIAGEETQYF
TGTGCCAGCAGTGAAGTGTGGATAGCGGGAGAGGAGACCCAGTACTTC
>TRBD1|NA|TRBV30|TRBJ2-7
CAWNAGQGGGLEQYF
TGTGCCTGGAACGCGGGACAGGGTGGGGGGCTCGAGCAGTACTTC
>TRBD1|NA|TRBV7-3|TRBJ1-2
CASSLMAGGDGYTF
TGTGCCAGCAGCTTAATGGCAGGGGGCGATGGCTACACCTTC
>TRBD1|NA|TRBV30|TRBJ2-2
CAWGTGTLGTGELFF
TGTGCCTGGGGGACAGGGACTCTCGGAACCGGGGAGCTGTTTTTT
>NA|NA|TRBV19|TRBJ1-2
CASSTDSGPNYGYTF
TGTGCCAGTAGTACGGACAGTGGACCTAACTATGGCTACACCTTC
>NA|NA|TRBV10-3|TRBJ2-3
CATSWESTDTQYF
TGTGCCACCTCTTGGGAGAGCACAGATACGCAGTATTTT
>NA|NA|TRBV27|TRBJ1-4
CASSPPGLTNEKLFF
TGTGCCAGCAGTCCCCCGGGGTTAACTAATGAAAAACTGTTTTTT
>TRBD1|NA|TRBV19|TRBJ1-2
CASSDRGEYGYTF
TGTGCCAGTAGCGACAGGGGCGAGTATGGCTACACCTTC
>TRBD2|once|TRBV4-1|TRBJ2-1
CASSPRVAGVEQFF
TGCGCCAGCAGCCCCCGGGTAGCGGGGGTAGAGCAGTTCTTC
>NA|NA|TRBV6-5|TRBJ2-7
CASRNLGLSSYEQYF
TGTGCCAGCAGAAACCTCGGACTGAGCTCCTACGAGCAGTACTTC
>TRBD1|few|TRBV10-1|TRBJ2-7
CASSESSRTGHYEQYF
TGCGCCAGCAGTGAGTCGTCCCGGACAGGTCACTACGAGCAGTACTTC
>NA|NA|TRBV3-1/TRBV3-2|TRBJ1-1
CASSQAGGDTEAFF
TGTGCCAGCAGCCAGGCGGGGGGGGACACTGAAGCTTTCTTT
>TRBD1|NA|TRBV30|TRBJ1-1
CAWSTSGGGMNTEAFF
TGTGCCTGGAGTACGTCAGGGGGCGGGATGAACACTGAAGCTTTCTTT
>TRBD2|NA|TRBV19|TRBJ2-7
CASSIQGGLYEQYF
TGTGCCAGTAGTATCCAGGGAGGGTTGTACGAGCAGTACTTC
>NA|NA|TRBV6-5|TRBJ1-2
CASRDYYGYTF
TGTGCCAGCAGAGACTACTATGGCTACACTTTC
>TRBD1|once|TRBV7-9|TRBJ1-2
CASSSYRGPNYGYTF
TGTGCCAGCAGCTCATACAGGGGACCTAACTATGGCTACACCTTC
>NA|once|TRBV21-1|TRBJ2-6
CASSKGGATSGRTSGANVLTF
TGTGCCAGCAGCAAAGGGGGGGCTACTAGCGGAAGAACCTCTGGGGCCAACGTCCTGACTTTC
>TRBD1|NA|TRBV5-1|TRBJ2-5
CASSLGTGEETQYF
TGCGCCAGCAGCTTGGGGACAGGGGAGGAGACCCAGTACTTC
>TRBD1|NA|TRBV2|TRBJ2-7
CASSEGGTGYGEQYF
TGTGCCAGCAGTGAAGGGGGGACAGGGTATGGCGAGCAGTACTTC
>TRBD1|NA|TRBV27|TRBJ2-1
CASNLAPGQGKNEQFF
TGTGCCAGCAACTTGGCACCCGGACAGGGTAAGAATGAGCAGTTCTTC
>TRBD1|NA|TRBV28|TRBJ1-1
CASSSAGTGAPMNTEAFF
TGTGCCAGCAGCAGCGCCGGGACAGGGGCTCCCATGAACACTGAAGCTTTCTTT
>TRBD2|NA|TRBV3-1/TRBV3-2|TRBJ2-7
CASSLGLAANYEQYF
TGTGCCAGCAGCCTCGGACTAGCGGCAAACTACGAGCAGTACTTC
>TRBD1|NA|TRBV27|TRBJ1-1
CASSSLTGGNTEAFF
TGTGCCAGCAGTTCGCTGACAGGGGGGAACACTGAAGCTTTCTTT
>TRBD1|NA|TRBV6-5|TRBJ2-1
CASSGGQGIGNEQFF
TGTGCCAGCAGCGGTGGACAGGGTATCGGGAATGAGCAGTTCTTC
>NA|once|TRBV19|TRBJ2-1
CASTSSDSVPYNEQFF
TGTGCCAGTACCTCTTCGGACAGTGTTCCCTACAATGAGCAGTTCTTC
>NA|NA|TRBV18|TRBJ2-1
CASSGDPWSEQFF
TGTGCCAGCTCAGGCGACCCCTGGAGTGAGCAGTTCTTC
>NA|NA|TRBV6-5|TRBJ1-5
CASREGGDNQPQHF
TGTGCCAGCAGAGAGGGAGGTGACAATCAGCCCCAGCATTTT
>NA|NA|TRBV30|TRBJ1-2
CAWRTGTYYGYTF
TGTGCCTGGCGTACAGGGACATACTATGGCTACACCTTC
>NA|NA|TRBV5-1|TRBJ2-7
CASRRSESYEQYF
TGCGCCAGCAGAAGATCGGAGTCCTACGAGCAGTACTTC
>TRBD1|NA|TRBV6-6|TRBJ2-6
CASSPGTGFGANVLTF
TGTGCCAGCAGTCCCGGGACAGGGTTTGGGGCCAACGTCCTGACTTTC
>NA|NA|TRBV13|TRBJ2-3
CASSLGLGLADTQYF
TGTGCCAGCAGCTTAGGGCTAGGATTGGCAGATACGCAGTATTTT